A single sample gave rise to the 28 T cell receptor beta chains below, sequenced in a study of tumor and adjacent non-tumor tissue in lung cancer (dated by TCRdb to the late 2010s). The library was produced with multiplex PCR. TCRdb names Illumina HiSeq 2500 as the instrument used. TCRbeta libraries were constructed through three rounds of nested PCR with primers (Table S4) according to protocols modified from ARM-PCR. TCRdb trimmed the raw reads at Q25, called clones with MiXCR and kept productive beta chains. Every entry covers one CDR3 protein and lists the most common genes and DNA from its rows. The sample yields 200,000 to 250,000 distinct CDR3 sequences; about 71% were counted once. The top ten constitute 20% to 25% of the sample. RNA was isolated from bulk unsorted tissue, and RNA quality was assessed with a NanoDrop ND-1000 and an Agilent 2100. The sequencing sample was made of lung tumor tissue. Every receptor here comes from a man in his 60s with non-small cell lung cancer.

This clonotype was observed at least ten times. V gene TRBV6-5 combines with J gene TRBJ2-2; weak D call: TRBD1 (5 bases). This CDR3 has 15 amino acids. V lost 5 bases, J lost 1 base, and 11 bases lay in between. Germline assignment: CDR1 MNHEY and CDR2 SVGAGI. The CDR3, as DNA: TGTGCCAGCAGTCGCGACAGCCTGAACACCGGGGAGCTGTTTTTT. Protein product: CASSRDSLNTGELFF.

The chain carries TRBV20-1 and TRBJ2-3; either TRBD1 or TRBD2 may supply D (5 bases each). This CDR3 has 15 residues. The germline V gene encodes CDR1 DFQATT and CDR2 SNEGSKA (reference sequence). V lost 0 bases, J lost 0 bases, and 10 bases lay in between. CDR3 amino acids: CSARDLGGSTDTQYF. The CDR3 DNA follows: TGCAGTGCTAGAGATCTTGGGGGAAGCACAGATACGCAGTATTTT.

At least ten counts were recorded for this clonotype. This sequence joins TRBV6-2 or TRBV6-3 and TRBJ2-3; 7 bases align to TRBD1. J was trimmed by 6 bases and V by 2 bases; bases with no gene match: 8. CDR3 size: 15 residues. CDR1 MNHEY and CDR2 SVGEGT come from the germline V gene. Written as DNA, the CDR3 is TGTGCCAGCAGTTACCGCAGGGTGGGACAGGATACGCAGTATTTT. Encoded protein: CASSYRRVGQDTQYF.

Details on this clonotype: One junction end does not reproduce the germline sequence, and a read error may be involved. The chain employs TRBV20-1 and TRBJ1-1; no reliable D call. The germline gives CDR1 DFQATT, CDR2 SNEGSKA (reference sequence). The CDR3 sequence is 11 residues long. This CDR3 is CNASPEVGTFF. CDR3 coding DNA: TGCAATGCTAGTCCCGAGGTAGGGACTTTCTTT.

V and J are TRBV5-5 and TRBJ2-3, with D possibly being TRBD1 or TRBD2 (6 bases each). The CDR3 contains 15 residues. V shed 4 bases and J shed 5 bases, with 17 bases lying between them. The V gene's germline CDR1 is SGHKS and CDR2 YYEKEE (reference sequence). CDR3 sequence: CASSQAGTRVDTQYF. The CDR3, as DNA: TGTGCCAGCAGCCAGGCGGGGACAAGGGTAGATACGCAGTATTTT.

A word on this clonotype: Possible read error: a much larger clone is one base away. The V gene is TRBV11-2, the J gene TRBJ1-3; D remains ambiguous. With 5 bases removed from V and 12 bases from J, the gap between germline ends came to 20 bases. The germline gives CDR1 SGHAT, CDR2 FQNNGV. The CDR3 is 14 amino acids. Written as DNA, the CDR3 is TGTGCCAGCAGCCCTCGGGGAAAGCCGTACATCATATATTTT. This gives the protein CASSPRGKPYIIYF.

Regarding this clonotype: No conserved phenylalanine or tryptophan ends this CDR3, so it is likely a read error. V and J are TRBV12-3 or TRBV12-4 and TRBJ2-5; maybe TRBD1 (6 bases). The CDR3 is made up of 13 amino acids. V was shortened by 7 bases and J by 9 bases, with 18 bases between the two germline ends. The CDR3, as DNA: TGTGCCAGCAACTGGGACAAACAACAAGCCCAGTACTTA. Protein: CASNWDKQQAQYL.

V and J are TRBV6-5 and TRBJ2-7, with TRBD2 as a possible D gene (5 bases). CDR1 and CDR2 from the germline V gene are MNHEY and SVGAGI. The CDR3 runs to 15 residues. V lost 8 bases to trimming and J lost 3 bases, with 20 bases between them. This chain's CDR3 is CASGNGRVTRYEQYF. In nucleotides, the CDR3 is TGTGCCAGCGGCAATGGGAGAGTTACCCGCTACGAGCAGTACTTC.

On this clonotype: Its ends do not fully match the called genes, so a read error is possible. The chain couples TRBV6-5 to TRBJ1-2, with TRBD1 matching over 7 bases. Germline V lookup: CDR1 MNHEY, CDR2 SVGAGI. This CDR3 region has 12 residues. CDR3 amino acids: CASRSGGYGYTF. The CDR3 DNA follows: TGTGCCAGCAGATCAGGGGGGTATGGGTACACCTTC.

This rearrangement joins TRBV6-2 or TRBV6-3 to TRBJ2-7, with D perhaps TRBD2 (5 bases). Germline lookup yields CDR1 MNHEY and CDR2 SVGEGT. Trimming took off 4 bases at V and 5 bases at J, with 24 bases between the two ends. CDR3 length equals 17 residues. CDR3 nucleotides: TGTGCCAGCAGTTCCCGTCTGCTGATTCTGAGAGGGCACGAGCAGTACTTC. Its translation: CASSSRLLILRGHEQYF.

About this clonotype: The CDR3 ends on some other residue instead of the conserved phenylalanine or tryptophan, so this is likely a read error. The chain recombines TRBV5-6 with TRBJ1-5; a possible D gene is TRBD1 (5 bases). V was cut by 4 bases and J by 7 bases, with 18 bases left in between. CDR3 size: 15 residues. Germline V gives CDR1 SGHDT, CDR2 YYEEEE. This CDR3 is CASSTHQGPTQPQHS. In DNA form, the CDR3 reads TGTGCCAGCAGCACCCACCAGGGACCCACGCAGCCCCAGCATTCT.

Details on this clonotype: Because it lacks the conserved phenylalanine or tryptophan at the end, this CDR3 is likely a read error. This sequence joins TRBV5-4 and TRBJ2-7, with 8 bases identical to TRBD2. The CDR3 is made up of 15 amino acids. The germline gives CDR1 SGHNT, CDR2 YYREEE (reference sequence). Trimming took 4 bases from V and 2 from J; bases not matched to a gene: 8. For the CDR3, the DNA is TGTGCCAGCAGCCCCCGGGAGGGGAGCCCCTACGAGCAGTACCTC. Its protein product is CASSPREGSPYEQYL.

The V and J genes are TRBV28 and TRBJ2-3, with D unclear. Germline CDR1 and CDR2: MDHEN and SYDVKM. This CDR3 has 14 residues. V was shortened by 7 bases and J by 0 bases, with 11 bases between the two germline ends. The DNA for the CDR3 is TGTGCCAGCATTTACCCCCCTAGCACAGATACGCAGTATTTT. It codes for CASIYPPSTDTQYF.

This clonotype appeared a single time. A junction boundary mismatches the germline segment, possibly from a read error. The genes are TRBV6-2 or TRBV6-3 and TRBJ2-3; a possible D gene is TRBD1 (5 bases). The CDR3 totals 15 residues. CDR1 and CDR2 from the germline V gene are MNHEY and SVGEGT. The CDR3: CAGSFSRRETDKQYF. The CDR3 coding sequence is TGTGCCGGCAGTTTTAGCAGGAGAGAGACAGATAAGCAGTATTTT.

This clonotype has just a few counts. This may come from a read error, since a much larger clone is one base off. The CDR3 coding sequence is TGTGTCAGCAGCCAAGATACCTTGAGACTGTTTTTT. It is translated as CVSSQDTLRLFF. The rearrangement uses TRBV4-2 and TRBJ1-4; D is unresolved. In germline, CDR1 is LGHNA, CDR2 YNFKEQ. The CDR3 has 12 residues.

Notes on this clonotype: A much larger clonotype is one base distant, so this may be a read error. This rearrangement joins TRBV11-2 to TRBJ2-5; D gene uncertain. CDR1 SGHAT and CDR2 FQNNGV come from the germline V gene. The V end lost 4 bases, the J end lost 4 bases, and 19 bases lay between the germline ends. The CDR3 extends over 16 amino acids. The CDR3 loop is CASSYSQADSSETQYF. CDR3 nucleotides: TGTGCCAGCAGCTACTCCCAAGCCGATTCATCAGAGACCCAGTACTTC.

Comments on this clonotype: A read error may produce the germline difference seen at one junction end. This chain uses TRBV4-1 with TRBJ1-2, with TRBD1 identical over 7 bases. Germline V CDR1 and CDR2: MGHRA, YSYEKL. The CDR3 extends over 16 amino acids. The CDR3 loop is CASSPSGTGDYYGYTF. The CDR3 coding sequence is TGCGCAAGCAGCCCCAGTGGAACAGGGGACTACTATGGCTACACCTTC.

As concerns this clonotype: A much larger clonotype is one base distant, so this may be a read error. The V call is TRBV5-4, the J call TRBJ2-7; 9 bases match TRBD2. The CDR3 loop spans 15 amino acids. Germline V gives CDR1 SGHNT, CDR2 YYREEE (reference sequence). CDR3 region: CANSLGGTSRYEQYF. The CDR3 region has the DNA TGTGCCAACAGCCTAGGTGGGACTAGCCGGTACGAGCAGTACTTC.

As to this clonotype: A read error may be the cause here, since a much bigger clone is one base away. The CDR3 nucleotides read TGCAGTGCTAGAGATCGGCTCTTTCAAGAGACCAAGTACTTC. It translates to CSARDRLFQETKYF. V gene TRBV20-1 combines with J gene TRBJ2-5; no definite D call. CDR3 length equals 14 residues. Germline values: CDR1 DFQATT, CDR2 SNEGSKA (reference sequence).

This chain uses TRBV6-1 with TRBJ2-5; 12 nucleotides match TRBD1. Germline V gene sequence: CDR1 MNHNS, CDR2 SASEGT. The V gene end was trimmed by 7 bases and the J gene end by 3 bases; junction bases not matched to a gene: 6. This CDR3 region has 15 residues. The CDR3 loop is CASTRDRGREETQYF. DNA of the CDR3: TGTGCCAGCACTCGGGACAGGGGGCGGGAAGAGACCCAGTACTTC.

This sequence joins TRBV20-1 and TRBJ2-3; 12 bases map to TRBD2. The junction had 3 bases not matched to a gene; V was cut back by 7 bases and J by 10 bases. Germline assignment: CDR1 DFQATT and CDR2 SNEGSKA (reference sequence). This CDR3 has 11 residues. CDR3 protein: CSGGLAGPQYF. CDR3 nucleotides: TGCAGTGGAGGACTAGCGGGGCCGCAGTATTTT.

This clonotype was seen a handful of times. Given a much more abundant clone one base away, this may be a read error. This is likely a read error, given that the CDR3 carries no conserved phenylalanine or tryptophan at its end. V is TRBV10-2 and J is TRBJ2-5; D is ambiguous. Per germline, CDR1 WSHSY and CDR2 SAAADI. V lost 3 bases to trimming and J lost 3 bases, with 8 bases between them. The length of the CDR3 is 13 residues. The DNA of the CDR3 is TGCGCCAGCAGTGAAAGACCCAAAGAGACCCAGTACTTA. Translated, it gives CASSERPKETQYL.

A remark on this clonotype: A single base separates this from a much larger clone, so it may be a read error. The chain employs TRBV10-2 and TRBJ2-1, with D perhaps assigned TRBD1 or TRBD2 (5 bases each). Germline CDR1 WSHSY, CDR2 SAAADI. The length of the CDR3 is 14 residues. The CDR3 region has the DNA TGCGCCTGCAGTGAACAGTCCGTCGGGGCCGAGCAGTTCTTC. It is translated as CACSEQSVGAEQFF.

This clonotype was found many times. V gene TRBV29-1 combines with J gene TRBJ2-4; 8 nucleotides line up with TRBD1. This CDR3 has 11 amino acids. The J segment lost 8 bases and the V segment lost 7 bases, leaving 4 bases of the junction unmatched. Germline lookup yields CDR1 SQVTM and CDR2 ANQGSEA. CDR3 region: CSGVTGDIQYF. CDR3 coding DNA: TGCAGCGGTGTGACAGGGGACATTCAGTACTTC.

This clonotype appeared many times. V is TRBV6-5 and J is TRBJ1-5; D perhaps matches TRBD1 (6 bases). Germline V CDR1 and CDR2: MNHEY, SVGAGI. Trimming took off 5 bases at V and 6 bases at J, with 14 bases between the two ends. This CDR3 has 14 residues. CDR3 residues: CASSQGGGGQPQHF. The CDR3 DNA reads TGTGCCAGCAGTCAAGGGGGAGGTGGTCAGCCCCAGCATTTT.

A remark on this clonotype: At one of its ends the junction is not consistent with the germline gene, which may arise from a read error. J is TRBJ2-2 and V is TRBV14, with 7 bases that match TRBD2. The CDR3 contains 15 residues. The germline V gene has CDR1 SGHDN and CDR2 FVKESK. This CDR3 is CASSASGTTTRELFF. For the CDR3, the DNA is TGTGCCAGCAGCGCCTCCGGGACTACCACCAGGGAGCTGTTTTTT.

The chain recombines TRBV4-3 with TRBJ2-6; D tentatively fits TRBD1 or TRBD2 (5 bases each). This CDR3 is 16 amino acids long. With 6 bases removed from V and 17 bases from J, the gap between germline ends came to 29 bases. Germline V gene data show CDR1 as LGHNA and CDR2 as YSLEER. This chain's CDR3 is CASSQEGSSGTNAMTF. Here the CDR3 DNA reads TGCGCCAGCAGTCAGGAAGGTAGCTCTGGGACCAACGCCATGACTTTC.

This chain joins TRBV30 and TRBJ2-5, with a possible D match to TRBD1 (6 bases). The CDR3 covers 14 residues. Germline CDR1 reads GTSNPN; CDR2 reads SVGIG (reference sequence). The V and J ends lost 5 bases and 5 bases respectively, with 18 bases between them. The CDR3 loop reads CAWSRTAVEETQYF. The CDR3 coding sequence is TGTGCCTGGTCTCGGACAGCCGTTGAGGAGACCCAGTACTTC.